This T cell receptor (beta chain) was profiled in a study of early T cells in non-severe SARS-CoV-2 infection. Background on the study: Sequencing used unsorted whole-blood bulk RNA, so chains lack pairing. Study outcomes and limitations: VDJdb matches were skewed toward anti-spike CD8 T cell responses.

The CDR3 sequence is 11 residues long. Germline values: CDR1 ENHRY, CDR2 SYGVKD. V shed 4 bases and J shed 10 bases, with 10 bases lying between them. The sample holds a few counts of this clonotype. Antigen specificity is unknown. One entry per CDR3 protein results from TCRdb running MiXCR on the 5' RACE reads. This sample has around 57,000 distinct CDR3 sequences; 11% occur once, and the top ten carry more than 8.5%. The V gene is TRBV10-3, the J gene TRBJ1-2; unclear D gene. Sequenced sample: whole blood. The sequence came from an adult who was a healthcare worker with PCR-confirmed SARS-CoV-2 infection or an uninfected control (not recorded which). The CDR3 nucleotides read TGTGCCATCAGTGGGGGAAGGGACTACACCTTC. Translation: CAISGGRDYTF.